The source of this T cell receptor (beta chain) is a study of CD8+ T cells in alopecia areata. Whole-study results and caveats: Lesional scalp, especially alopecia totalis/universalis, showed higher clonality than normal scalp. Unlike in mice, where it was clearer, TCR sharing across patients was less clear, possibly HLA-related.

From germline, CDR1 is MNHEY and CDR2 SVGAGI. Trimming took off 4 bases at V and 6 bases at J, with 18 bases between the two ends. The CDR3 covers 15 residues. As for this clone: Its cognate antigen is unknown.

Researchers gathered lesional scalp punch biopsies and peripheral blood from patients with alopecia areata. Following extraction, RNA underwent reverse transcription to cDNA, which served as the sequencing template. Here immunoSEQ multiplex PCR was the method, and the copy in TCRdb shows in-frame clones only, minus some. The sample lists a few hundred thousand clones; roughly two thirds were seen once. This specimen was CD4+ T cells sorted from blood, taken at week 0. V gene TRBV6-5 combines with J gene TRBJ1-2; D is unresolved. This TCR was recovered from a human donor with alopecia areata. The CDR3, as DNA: TGTGCCAGCAGTTCCGATCCTGGGCGGGTCCATGGCTACACCTTC. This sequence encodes CASSSDPGRVHGYTF.